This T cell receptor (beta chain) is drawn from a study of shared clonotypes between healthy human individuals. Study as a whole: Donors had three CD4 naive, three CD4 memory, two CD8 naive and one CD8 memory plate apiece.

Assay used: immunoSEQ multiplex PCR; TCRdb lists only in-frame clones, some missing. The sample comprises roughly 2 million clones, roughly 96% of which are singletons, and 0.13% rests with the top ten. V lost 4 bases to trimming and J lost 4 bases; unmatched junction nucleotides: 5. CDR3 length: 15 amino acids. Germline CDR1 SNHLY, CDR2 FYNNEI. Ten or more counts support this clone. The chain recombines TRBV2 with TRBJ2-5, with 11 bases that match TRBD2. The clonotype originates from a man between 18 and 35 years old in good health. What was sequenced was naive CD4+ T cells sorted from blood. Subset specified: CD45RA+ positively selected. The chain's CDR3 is CASSGIAGGPETQYF. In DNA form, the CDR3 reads TGTGCCAGCAGTGGAATAGCGGGGGGGCCAGAGACCCAGTACTTC.